These T cell receptor beta chains were read from a single sample in a study of cytomegalovirus exposure and HLA in healthy donors. The assay was immunoSEQ multiplex PCR, and TCRdb's table has in-frame clones only and misses some. The sample comprises some 110,000 clones, more than 60% of which are singletons, and 6.1% rests with the top ten. The sample comprised PBMCs. The origin of the receptors is a woman in her 50s in good health and CMV-seropositive. Both conserved end residues are part of each CDR3. Fields, in order: CDR3 length, J gene, clone size, V gene, D gene, CDR3 protein, CDR3 DNA. The D gene is left open where the match is weak. Only some rows state a clone size, as once, few, many or a class for expanded clones.

CDR3 length: 15
J gene: TRBJ1-5
clone size: once
V gene: TRBV13
D gene: .
CDR3 protein: CASSLGGRFDQPQHF
CDR3 DNA: TGTGCCAGCAGCTTAGGGGGGAGGTTCGATCAGCCCCAGCATTTT

CDR3 length: 14
J gene: TRBJ2-7
clone size: .
V gene: TRBV9
D gene: TRBD2
CDR3 protein: CASSRGGREYEQYF
CDR3 DNA: TGTGCCAGCAGCCGCGGGGGGAGAGAATACGAGCAGTACTTC

CDR3 length: 17
J gene: TRBJ2-5
clone size: few
V gene: TRBV30
D gene: TRBD1
CDR3 protein: CAWSPPRDRVFQETQYF
CDR3 DNA: TGTGCCTGGAGCCCCCCTAGGGACAGGGTCTTCCAAGAGACCCAGTACTTC

CDR3 length: 16
J gene: TRBJ2-6
clone size: .
V gene: TRBV19
D gene: .
CDR3 protein: CASSISTASGANVLTF
CDR3 DNA: TGTGCCAGTAGTATTTCGACGGCTAGTGGGGCCAACGTCCTGACTTTC

CDR3 length: 14
J gene: TRBJ2-1
clone size: .
V gene: TRBV7-3
D gene: .
CDR3 protein: CASSLLSSNNEQFF
CDR3 DNA: TGTGCCAGCAGCTTGCTCTCCAGTAACAATGAGCAGTTCTTC

CDR3 length: 17
J gene: TRBJ2-1
clone size: .
V gene: TRBV28
D gene: TRBD2
CDR3 protein: CASTELAGARSYNEQFF
CDR3 DNA: TGTGCCAGCACCGAACTAGCGGGGGCGAGATCCTACAATGAGCAGTTCTTC

CDR3 length: 14
J gene: TRBJ1-1
clone size: .
V gene: TRBV7-8
D gene: .
CDR3 protein: CASTSGIMNTEAFF
CDR3 DNA: TGTGCCAGCACCTCGGGGATCATGAACACTGAAGCTTTCTTT

CDR3 length: 16
J gene: TRBJ2-7
clone size: .
V gene: TRBV27
D gene: .
CDR3 protein: CASSLATAGNSYEQYF
CDR3 DNA: TGTGCCAGCAGTTTAGCCACTGCGGGGAACTCCTACGAGCAGTACTTC

CDR3 length: 18
J gene: TRBJ1-4
clone size: .
V gene: TRBV7-2
D gene: .
CDR3 protein: CASSLGGLSGASGEKLFF
CDR3 DNA: TGTGCCAGCAGCTTAGGCGGTCTTTCAGGGGCCTCGGGTGAAAAACTGTTTTTT

CDR3 length: 20
J gene: TRBJ1-6
clone size: few
V gene: TRBV10-3
D gene: .
CDR3 protein: CAISVVNIRGGRPPNSPLHF
CDR3 DNA: TGTGCCATCAGTGTGGTAAATATAAGGGGAGGGCGTCCGCCGAATTCACCCCTCCACTTT

CDR3 length: 16
J gene: TRBJ2-4
clone size: few
V gene: TRBV9
D gene: .
CDR3 protein: CASSVGGRGAKNIQYF
CDR3 DNA: TGTGCCAGCAGCGTAGGGGGGCGCGGAGCCAAAAACATTCAGTACTTC

CDR3 length: 15
J gene: TRBJ1-2
clone size: .
V gene: TRBV2
D gene: TRBD1
CDR3 protein: CASTRDRSVNYGYTF
CDR3 DNA: TGTGCCAGCACTCGGGACAGGAGCGTTAACTATGGCTACACCTTC

CDR3 length: 15
J gene: TRBJ2-7
clone size: .
V gene: TRBV27
D gene: .
CDR3 protein: CASSLGTGFNHEQYF
CDR3 DNA: TGTGCCAGCAGTTTAGGTACAGGCTTCAACCACGAGCAGTACTTC

CDR3 length: 11
J gene: TRBJ2-4
clone size: .
V gene: TRBV7-9
D gene: .
CDR3 protein: CASSSGDIQYF
CDR3 DNA: TGTGCCAGCAGCTCCGGGGACATTCAGTACTTC

CDR3 length: 16
J gene: TRBJ2-3
clone size: .
V gene: TRBV5-1
D gene: TRBD2
CDR3 protein: CASSLGTSASTDTQYF
CDR3 DNA: TGCGCCAGCAGCTTAGGGACTAGCGCATCCACAGATACGCAGTATTTT

CDR3 length: 16
J gene: TRBJ1-1
clone size: .
V gene: TRBV6-6
D gene: .
CDR3 protein: CASSGLIGGGFTEAFF
CDR3 DNA: TGTGCCAGCAGTGGATTAATTGGGGGGGGTTTCACTGAAGCTTTCTTT

CDR3 length: 13
J gene: TRBJ1-2
clone size: .
V gene: TRBV7-3
D gene: .
CDR3 protein: CASSRPLGAGYTF
CDR3 DNA: TGTGCCAGCAGCCGCCCCTTGGGGGCTGGCTACACCTTC

CDR3 length: 15
J gene: TRBJ2-5
clone size: .
V gene: TRBV15
D gene: .
CDR3 protein: CATSRDDTEQETQYF
CDR3 DNA: TGTGCCACCAGCAGAGATGACACAGAACAAGAGACCCAGTACTTC

CDR3 length: 15
J gene: TRBJ2-7
clone size: once
V gene: TRBV5-1
D gene: .
CDR3 protein: CASSLGDKASREQYF
CDR3 DNA: TGCGCCAGCAGCTTGGGAGATAAGGCCTCGCGGGAGCAGTACTTC

CDR3 length: 15
J gene: TRBJ1-2
clone size: .
V gene: TRBV6-1
D gene: .
CDR3 protein: CASSFGMGSVYGYTF
CDR3 DNA: TGTGCCAGCAGTTTCGGGATGGGGAGCGTTTATGGCTACACCTTC

CDR3 length: 14
J gene: TRBJ2-3
clone size: .
V gene: TRBV29-1
D gene: TRBD2
CDR3 protein: CSVGRGGSTDTQYF
CDR3 DNA: TGCAGCGTTGGGCGGGGGGGGAGCACAGATACGCAGTATTTT

CDR3 length: 11
J gene: TRBJ2-1
clone size: .
V gene: TRBV7-6
D gene: TRBD1
CDR3 protein: CASSPGQGQFF
CDR3 DNA: TGTGCCAGCAGCCCCGGACAGGGACAGTTCTTC

CDR3 length: 15
J gene: TRBJ1-1
clone size: .
V gene: TRBV4-2
D gene: TRBD1
CDR3 protein: CASSQPDRENTEAFF
CDR3 DNA: TGTGCCAGCAGCCAACCAGACAGGGAGAACACTGAAGCTTTCTTT

CDR3 length: 14
J gene: TRBJ1-5
clone size: .
V gene: TRBV6-1
D gene: .
CDR3 protein: CASSRTDSNQPQHF
CDR3 DNA: TGTGCCAGCAGTCGGACAGATAGCAATCAGCCCCAGCATTTT

CDR3 length: 15
J gene: TRBJ2-4
clone size: .
V gene: TRBV2
D gene: .
CDR3 protein: CASLRGTAKKNIQYF
CDR3 DNA: TGTGCCAGTCTCCGGGGGACAGCAAAAAAAAACATTCAGTACTTC

CDR3 length: 13
J gene: TRBJ2-6
clone size: .
V gene: TRBV30
D gene: .
CDR3 protein: CARGTAGANVLTF
CDR3 DNA: TGTGCTCGCGGGACAGCTGGGGCCAACGTCCTGACTTTC

CDR3 length: 17
J gene: TRBJ1-2
clone size: .
V gene: TRBV5-1
D gene: TRBD1
CDR3 protein: CASSPQVPGQGHYGYTF
CDR3 DNA: TGCGCCAGCAGCCCCCAAGTACCCGGACAGGGCCACTATGGCTACACCTTC

CDR3 length: 17
J gene: TRBJ2-1
clone size: .
V gene: TRBV5-1
D gene: TRBD1
CDR3 protein: CASSLSSPRQGYNEQFF
CDR3 DNA: TGCGCCAGCAGCTTGAGTTCCCCGAGACAGGGTTACAATGAGCAGTTCTTC

CDR3 length: 15
J gene: TRBJ2-7
clone size: .
V gene: TRBV5-5
D gene: .
CDR3 protein: CASSLQQGRGYEQYF
CDR3 DNA: TGTGCCAGCAGCCTACAGCAAGGCCGGGGGTACGAGCAGTACTTC

CDR3 length: 16
J gene: TRBJ1-1
clone size: .
V gene: TRBV9
D gene: .
CDR3 protein: CASSANPGALNTEAFF
CDR3 DNA: TGTGCCAGCAGCGCAAACCCAGGGGCACTGAACACTGAAGCTTTCTTT

CDR3 length: 13
J gene: TRBJ2-7
clone size: once
V gene: TRBV27
D gene: TRBD1
CDR3 protein: CASSLTGRYEQYF
CDR3 DNA: TGTGCCAGCAGTTTGACAGGGCGCTACGAGCAGTACTTC

CDR3 length: 13
J gene: TRBJ2-7
clone size: .
V gene: TRBV9
D gene: .
CDR3 protein: CASSGVGGYEQYF
CDR3 DNA: TGTGCCAGCAGCGGGGTGGGGGGCTACGAGCAGTACTTC

CDR3 length: 13
J gene: TRBJ2-7
clone size: .
V gene: TRBV2
D gene: TRBD2
CDR3 protein: CASSRDYSYEQYF
CDR3 DNA: TGTGCCAGCAGTAGGGACTATTCCTACGAGCAGTACTTC

CDR3 length: 15
J gene: TRBJ1-6
clone size: few
V gene: TRBV6-4
D gene: .
CDR3 protein: CASYREALNNSPLHF
CDR3 DNA: TGTGCCAGCTATAGGGAGGCGCTGAATAATTCACCCCTCCACTTT

CDR3 length: 17
J gene: TRBJ1-5
clone size: .
V gene: TRBV7-8
D gene: TRBD1
CDR3 protein: CASSLLGQSSLHQPQHF
CDR3 DNA: TGTGCCAGCAGCTTACTGGGACAGTCTTCACTACATCAGCCCCAGCATTTT

CDR3 length: 14
J gene: TRBJ1-2
clone size: .
V gene: TRBV7-9
D gene: .
CDR3 protein: CASSLARSDYGYTF
CDR3 DNA: TGTGCCAGCAGCTTAGCGAGGAGTGACTATGGCTACACCTTC

CDR3 length: 16
J gene: TRBJ2-5
clone size: .
V gene: TRBV5-1
D gene: TRBD1
CDR3 protein: CASSLGVLQGQETQYF
CDR3 DNA: TGCGCCAGCAGCTTGGGCGTACTACAGGGGCAAGAGACCCAGTACTTC

CDR3 length: 15
J gene: TRBJ1-2
clone size: .
V gene: TRBV9
D gene: .
CDR3 protein: CASSPSTDHNYGYTF
CDR3 DNA: TGTGCCAGCAGCCCCTCAACAGACCATAACTATGGCTACACCTTC

CDR3 length: 16
J gene: TRBJ2-3
clone size: .
V gene: TRBV2
D gene: TRBD2
CDR3 protein: CASSGSGLAHTDTQYF
CDR3 DNA: TGTGCCAGCAGTGGATCTGGACTAGCGCACACAGATACGCAGTATTTT

CDR3 length: 14
J gene: TRBJ1-5
clone size: .
V gene: TRBV28
D gene: .
CDR3 protein: CASSFISPNQPQHF
CDR3 DNA: TGTGCCAGCAGTTTTATCAGTCCTAATCAGCCCCAGCATTTT

CDR3 length: 15
J gene: TRBJ2-5
clone size: .
V gene: TRBV5-1
D gene: TRBD2
CDR3 protein: CASSPLPGGQETQYF
CDR3 DNA: TGCGCCAGCAGCCCGCTCCCCGGGGGGCAAGAGACCCAGTACTTC

CDR3 length: 13
J gene: TRBJ1-2
clone size: .
V gene: TRBV15
D gene: .
CDR3 protein: CATSQYLQVGYTF
CDR3 DNA: TGTGCCACCAGCCAATACTTACAGGTGGGCTACACCTTC

CDR3 length: 11
J gene: TRBJ1-5
clone size: once
V gene: TRBV14
D gene: .
CDR3 protein: CASSQVMGTYF
CDR3 DNA: TGTGCCAGCAGCCAAGTAATGGGGACATATTTT

CDR3 length: 14
J gene: TRBJ2-3
clone size: .
V gene: TRBV7-2
D gene: .
CDR3 protein: CASSLSSSTDTQYF
CDR3 DNA: TGTGCCAGCAGCTTGTCGAGCTCCACAGATACGCAGTATTTT

CDR3 length: 14
J gene: TRBJ1-1
clone size: few
V gene: TRBV19
D gene: .
CDR3 protein: CASSIDRMNTEAFF
CDR3 DNA: TGTGCCAGTAGTATCGACAGGATGAACACTGAAGCTTTCTTT

CDR3 length: 16
J gene: TRBJ1-4
clone size: .
V gene: TRBV28
D gene: TRBD1
CDR3 protein: CASSFPGQGAPGKLFF
CDR3 DNA: TGTGCCAGCAGTTTTCCGGGACAGGGGGCGCCGGGAAAACTGTTTTTT

CDR3 length: 16
J gene: TRBJ2-3
clone size: .
V gene: TRBV29-1
D gene: TRBD2
CDR3 protein: CSVVSGVLAPTDTQYF
CDR3 DNA: TGCAGCGTTGTTAGCGGGGTCCTGGCCCCCACAGATACGCAGTATTTT

CDR3 length: 19
J gene: TRBJ2-6
clone size: .
V gene: TRBV10-3
D gene: TRBD2
CDR3 protein: CAISDPGLAGGLGANVLTF
CDR3 DNA: TGTGCCATCAGTGATCCGGGACTAGCGGGGGGGCTTGGGGCCAACGTCCTGACTTTC

CDR3 length: 15
J gene: TRBJ2-1
clone size: .
V gene: TRBV19
D gene: TRBD2
CDR3 protein: CASRSYYTSGNEQFF
CDR3 DNA: TGTGCCAGTAGGTCTTACTATACTAGCGGCAATGAGCAGTTCTTC

CDR3 length: 13
J gene: TRBJ1-5
clone size: few
V gene: TRBV2
D gene: .
CDR3 protein: CASSDNSNQPQHF
CDR3 DNA: TGTGCCAGCAGTGACAATAGCAATCAGCCCCAGCATTTT